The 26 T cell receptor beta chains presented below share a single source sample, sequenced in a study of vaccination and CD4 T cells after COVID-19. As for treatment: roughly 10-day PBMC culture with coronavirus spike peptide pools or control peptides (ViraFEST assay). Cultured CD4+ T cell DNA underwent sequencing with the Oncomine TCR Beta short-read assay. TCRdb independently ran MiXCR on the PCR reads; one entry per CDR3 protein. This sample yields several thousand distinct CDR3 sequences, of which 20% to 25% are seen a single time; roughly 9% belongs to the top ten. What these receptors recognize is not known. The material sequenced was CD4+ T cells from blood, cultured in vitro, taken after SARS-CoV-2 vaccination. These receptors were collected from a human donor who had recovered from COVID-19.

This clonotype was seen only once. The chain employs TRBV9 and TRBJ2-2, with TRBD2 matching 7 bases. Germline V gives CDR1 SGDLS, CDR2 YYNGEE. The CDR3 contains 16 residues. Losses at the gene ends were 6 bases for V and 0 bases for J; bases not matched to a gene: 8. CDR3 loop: CASTPRREANTGELFF. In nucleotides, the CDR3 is TGTGCCAGCACCCCCCGCCGGGAGGCGAACACCGGGGAGCTGTTTTTT. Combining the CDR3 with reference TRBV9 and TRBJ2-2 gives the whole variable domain DSGVTQTPKHLITATGQRVTLRCSPRSGDLSVYWYQQSLDQGLQFLIQYYNGEERAKGNILERFSAQQFPDLHSELNLSSLELGDSALYFCASTPRREANTGELFFGEGSRLTVL.

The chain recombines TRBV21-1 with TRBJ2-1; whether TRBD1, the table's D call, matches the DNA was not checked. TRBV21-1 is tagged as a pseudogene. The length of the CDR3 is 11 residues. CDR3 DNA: TGTGCCAGCACCCAGGGGGCGTCACAGTTCTTC. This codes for CASTQGASQFF.

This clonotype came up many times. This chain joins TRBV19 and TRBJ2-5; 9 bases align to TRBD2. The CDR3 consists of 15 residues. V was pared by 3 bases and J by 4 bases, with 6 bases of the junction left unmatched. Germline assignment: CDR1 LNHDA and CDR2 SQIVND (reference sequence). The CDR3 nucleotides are TGTGCCAGTAGTATCGTCCTAGCGGGGCGAGAGACCCAGTACTTC. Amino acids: CASSIVLAGRETQYF.

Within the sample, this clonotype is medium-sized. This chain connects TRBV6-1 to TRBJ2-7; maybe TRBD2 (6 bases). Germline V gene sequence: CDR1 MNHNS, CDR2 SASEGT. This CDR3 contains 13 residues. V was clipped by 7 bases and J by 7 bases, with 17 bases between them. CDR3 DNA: TGTGCCAGCACCAATAGCGGAACGGGGGAGCAGTACTTC. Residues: CASTNSGTGEQYF.

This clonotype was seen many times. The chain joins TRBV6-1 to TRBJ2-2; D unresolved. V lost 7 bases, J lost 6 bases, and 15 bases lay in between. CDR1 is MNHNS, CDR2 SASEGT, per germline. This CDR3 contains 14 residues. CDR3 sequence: CASKVTRASGELFF. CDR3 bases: TGTGCCAGCAAAGTAACCCGAGCCTCCGGGGAGCTGTTTTTT.

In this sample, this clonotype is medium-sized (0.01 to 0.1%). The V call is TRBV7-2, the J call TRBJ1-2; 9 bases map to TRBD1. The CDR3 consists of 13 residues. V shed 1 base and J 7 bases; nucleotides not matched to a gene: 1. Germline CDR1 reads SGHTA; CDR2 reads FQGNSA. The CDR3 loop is CASSLDRGPGYTF. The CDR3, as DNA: TGTGCCAGCAGCTTAGACAGGGGGCCTGGCTACACCTTC.

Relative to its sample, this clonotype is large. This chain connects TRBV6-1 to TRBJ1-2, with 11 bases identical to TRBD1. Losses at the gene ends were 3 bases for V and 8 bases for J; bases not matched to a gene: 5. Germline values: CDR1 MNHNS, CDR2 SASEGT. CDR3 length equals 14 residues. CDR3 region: CASSERTGGEGYTF. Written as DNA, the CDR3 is TGTGCCAGCAGTGAGCGGACAGGGGGCGAAGGCTACACCTTC.

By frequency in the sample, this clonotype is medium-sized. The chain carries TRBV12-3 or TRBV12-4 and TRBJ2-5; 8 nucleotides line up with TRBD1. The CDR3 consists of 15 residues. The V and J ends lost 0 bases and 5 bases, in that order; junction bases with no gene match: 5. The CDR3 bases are TGTGCCAGCAGTTTAGCCAGGGGGCTAGGGGAGACCCAGTACTTC. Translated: CASSLARGLGETQYF.

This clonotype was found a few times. CDR3 sequence (DNA): TGTGCCAGCAGTGGGGGAGGGAACACTGAAGCTTTCTTT. Protein product: CASSGGGNTEAFF. The chain uses TRBV25-1 and TRBJ1-1, with D unclear. The CDR3 has 13 residues. Germline lookup yields CDR1 MGHDK and CDR2 SYGVNS. V was clipped by 4 bases and J by 1 base, with 7 bases between them.

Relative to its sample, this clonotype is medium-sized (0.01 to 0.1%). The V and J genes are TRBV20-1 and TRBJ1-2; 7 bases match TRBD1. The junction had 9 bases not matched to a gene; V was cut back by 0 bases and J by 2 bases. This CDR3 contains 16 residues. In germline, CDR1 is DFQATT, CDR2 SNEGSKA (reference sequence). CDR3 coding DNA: TGCAGTGCTAGAGAAGGGGGCACCGTAGCAAACTATGGCTACACCTTC. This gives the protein CSAREGGTVANYGYTF.

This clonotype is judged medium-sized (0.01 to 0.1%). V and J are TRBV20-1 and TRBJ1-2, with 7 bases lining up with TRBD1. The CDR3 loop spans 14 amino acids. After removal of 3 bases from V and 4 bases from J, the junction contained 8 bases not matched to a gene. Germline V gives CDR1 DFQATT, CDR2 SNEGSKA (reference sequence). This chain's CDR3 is CSASLDRIFYGYTF. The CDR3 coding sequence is TGCAGTGCTAGCCTGGACAGGATCTTCTATGGCTACACCTTC.

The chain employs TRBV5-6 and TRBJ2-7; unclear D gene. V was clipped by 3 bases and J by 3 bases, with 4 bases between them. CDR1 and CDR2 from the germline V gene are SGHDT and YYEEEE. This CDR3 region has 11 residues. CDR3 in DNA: TGTGCCAGCAGCTCTGGCTACGAGCAGTACTTC. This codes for CASSSGYEQYF.

The CDR3 loop is CSARPQETGELFF. The CDR3 DNA reads TGCAGTGCCCGCCCACAGGAGACCGGGGAGCTGTTTTTT. The chain has TRBV20-1 and TRBJ2-2; TRBD1 is a possible D gene (5 bases). In germline, CDR1 is DFQATT, CDR2 SNEGSKA (reference sequence). This CDR3 is 13 amino acids long. V lost 6 bases and J lost 5, with 13 bases in between.

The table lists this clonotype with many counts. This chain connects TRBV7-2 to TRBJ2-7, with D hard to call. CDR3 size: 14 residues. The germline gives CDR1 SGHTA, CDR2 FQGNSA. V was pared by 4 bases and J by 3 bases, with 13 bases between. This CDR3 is CASSSGLVGYEQYF. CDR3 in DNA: TGTGCCAGCAGCTCCGGCCTAGTCGGCTACGAGCAGTACTTC.

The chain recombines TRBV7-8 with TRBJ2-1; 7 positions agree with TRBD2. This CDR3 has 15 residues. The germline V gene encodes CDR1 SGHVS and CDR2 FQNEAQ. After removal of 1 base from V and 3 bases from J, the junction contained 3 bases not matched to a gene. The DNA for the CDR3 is TGTGCCAGCAGCTTAGTTGGCGGGGGCTACAATGAGCAGTTCTTC. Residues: CASSLVGGGYNEQFF.

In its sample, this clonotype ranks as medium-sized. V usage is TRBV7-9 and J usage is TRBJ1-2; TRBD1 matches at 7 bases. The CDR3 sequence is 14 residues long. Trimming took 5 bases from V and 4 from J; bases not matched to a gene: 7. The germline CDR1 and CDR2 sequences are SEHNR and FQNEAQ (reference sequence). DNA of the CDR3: TGTGCCAGCAGCAGGGACAGTCAGAGCTATGGCTACACCTTC. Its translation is CASSRDSQSYGYTF.

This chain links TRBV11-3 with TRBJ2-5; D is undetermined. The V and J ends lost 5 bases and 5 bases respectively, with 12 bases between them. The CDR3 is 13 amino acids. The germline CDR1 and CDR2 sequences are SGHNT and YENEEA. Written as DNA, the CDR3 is TGTGCCAGCAGCAGGTCCCACGGGGAGACCCAGTACTTC. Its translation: CASSRSHGETQYF. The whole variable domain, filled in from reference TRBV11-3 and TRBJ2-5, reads EAGVVQSPRYKIIEKKQPVAFWCNPISGHNTLYWYLQNLGQGPELLIRYENEEAVDDSQLPKDRFSAERLKGVDSTLKIQPAELGDSAVYLCASSRSHGETQYFGPGTRLLVL.

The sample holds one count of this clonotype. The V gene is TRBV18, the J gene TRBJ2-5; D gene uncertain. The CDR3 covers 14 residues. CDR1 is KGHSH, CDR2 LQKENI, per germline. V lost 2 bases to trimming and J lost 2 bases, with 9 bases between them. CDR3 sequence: CASSPSTLQETQYF. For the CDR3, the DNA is TGTGCCAGCTCACCATCGACGCTACAAGAGACCCAGTACTTC.

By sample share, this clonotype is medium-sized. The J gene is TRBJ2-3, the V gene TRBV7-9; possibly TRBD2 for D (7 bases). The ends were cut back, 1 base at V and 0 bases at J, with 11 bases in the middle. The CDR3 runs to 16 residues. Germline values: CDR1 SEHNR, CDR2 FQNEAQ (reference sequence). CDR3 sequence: CASSLVAGASTDTQYF. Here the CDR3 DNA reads TGTGCCAGCAGCTTAGTGGCGGGGGCAAGCACAGATACGCAGTATTTT.

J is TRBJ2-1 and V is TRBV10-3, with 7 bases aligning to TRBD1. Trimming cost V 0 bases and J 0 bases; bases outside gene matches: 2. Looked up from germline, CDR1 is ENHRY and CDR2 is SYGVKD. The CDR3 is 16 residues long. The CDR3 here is CAISESTGSSYNEQFF. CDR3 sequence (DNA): TGTGCCATCAGTGAGTCGACAGGGAGCTCCTACAATGAGCAGTTCTTC.

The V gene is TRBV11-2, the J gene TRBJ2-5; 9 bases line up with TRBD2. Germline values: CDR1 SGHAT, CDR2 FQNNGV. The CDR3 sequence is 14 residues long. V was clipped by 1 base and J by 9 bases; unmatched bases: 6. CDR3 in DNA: TGTGCCAGCAGCTTAGTGGCTAGCGGGAAGGCCCAGTACTTC. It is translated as CASSLVASGKAQYF.

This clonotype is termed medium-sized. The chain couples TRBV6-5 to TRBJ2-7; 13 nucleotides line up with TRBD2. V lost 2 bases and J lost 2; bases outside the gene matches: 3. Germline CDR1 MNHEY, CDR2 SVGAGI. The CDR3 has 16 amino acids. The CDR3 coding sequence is TGTGCCAGCAGTTACACCGGGACTAGCGGGGCCTACGAGCAGTACTTC. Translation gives CASSYTGTSGAYEQYF.

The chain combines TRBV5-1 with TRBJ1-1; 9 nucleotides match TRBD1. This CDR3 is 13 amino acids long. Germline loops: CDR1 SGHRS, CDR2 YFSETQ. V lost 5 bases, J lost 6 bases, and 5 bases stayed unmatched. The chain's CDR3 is CASRTGGVAEAFF. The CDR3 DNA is TGCGCCAGCAGGACAGGGGGTGTCGCTGAAGCTTTCTTT. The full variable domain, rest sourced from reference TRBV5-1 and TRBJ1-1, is KAGVTQTPRYLIKTRGQQVTLSCSPISGHRSVSWYQQTPGQGLQFLFEYFSETQRNKGNFPGRFSGRQFSNSRSEMNVSTLELGDSALYLCASRTGGVAEAFFGQGTRLTVV.

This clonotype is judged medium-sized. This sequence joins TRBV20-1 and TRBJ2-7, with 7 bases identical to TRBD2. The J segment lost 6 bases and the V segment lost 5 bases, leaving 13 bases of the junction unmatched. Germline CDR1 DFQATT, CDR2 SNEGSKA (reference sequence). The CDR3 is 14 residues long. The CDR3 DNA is TGCAGTGCTGGGAGGGAGAGGGCCCGTGGCGAGCAGTACTTC. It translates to CSAGRERARGEQYF.

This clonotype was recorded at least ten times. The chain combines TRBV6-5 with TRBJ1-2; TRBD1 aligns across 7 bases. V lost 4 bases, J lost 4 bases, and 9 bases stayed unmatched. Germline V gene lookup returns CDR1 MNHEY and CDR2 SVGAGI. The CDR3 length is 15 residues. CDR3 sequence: CASSWTGEEGYGYTF. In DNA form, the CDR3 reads TGTGCCAGCAGTTGGACAGGCGAAGAGGGCTATGGCTACACCTTC.

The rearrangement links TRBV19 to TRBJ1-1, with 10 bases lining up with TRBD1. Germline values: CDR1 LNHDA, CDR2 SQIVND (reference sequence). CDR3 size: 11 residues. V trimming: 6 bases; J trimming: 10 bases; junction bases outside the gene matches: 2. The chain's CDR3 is CASSDRGRAFF. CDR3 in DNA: TGTGCCAGTAGCGACAGGGGGCGAGCTTTCTTT.